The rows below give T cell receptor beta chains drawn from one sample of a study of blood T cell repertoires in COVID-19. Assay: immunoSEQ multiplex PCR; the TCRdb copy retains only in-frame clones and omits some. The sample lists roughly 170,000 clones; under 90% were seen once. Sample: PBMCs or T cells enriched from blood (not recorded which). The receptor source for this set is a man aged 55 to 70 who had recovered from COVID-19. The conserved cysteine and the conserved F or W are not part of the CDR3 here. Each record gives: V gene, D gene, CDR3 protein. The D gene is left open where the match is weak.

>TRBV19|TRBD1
ASSIGGQGEDTQY
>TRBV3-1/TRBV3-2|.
ASSQGRGQY
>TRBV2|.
ASRRDGSSYEQY
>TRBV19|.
ASSTASPSNFYEQY
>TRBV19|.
ASSIGVWTEAF
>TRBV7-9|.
ASSLVGGYEQY
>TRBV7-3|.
ASSLQASGANVLT
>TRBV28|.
ASSSTVFGNTIY
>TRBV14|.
ASSPGTYSYEQY
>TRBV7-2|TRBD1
ASSGQGPGTEAF
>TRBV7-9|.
ASSLGGQENEKLF
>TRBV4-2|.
ASSQGSGSSYNEQF
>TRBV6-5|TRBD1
ASGQGGNQPQH
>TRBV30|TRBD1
AWSRWTGGVRATNEKLF
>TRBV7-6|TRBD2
ASSLSSRGSSGSSEQF
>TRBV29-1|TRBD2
SVVRGREAGELF
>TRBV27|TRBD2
ASSVLWTSGAPSTDTQY
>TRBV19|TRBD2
ASSTPLLAGTIQY
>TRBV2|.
ASTWSPVSRGIYEQY
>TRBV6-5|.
ASSYRGIYGYT
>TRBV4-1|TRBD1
ASSQDGDRYLPQH
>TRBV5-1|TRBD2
ASSLSSGSNEQF
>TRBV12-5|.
ASGLGTAGTLGNEQF
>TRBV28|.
ASSLSSPSYEQY
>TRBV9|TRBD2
ASSVDSGGATGELF
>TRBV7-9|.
ASSLPLALEQF
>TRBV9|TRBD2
ASSVAPAGISTDTQY
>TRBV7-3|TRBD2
ASSQTQAGGRETQY
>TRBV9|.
ASSETANSPLH
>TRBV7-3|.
ASSQSSSQETQY
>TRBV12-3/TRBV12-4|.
ASSLQVTEAF
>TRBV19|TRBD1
ASSIPPGQGAKNIQY
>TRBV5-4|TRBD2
ASSAGLAGDYEQF
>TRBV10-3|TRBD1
AISFGTGVSYEQY
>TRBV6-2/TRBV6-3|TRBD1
ASSNWDSGDTQY
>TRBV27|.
ASSFLAGVSYEQY
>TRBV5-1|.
ASSLSGKEAPQH
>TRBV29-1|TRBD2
SVGGLAGNYEQY
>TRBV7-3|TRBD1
ASSEGTAYSPLH
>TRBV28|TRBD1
ASSTRTGGTTREQY
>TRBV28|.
ASSYPVAGYEQY
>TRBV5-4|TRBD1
ASSLRQGLNTEAF
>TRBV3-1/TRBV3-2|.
ASSQLLGTSNEQF
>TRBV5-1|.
ASSLDSGFGSGNTIY
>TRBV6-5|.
ASSSPTITGEKLF
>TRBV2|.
ASSQTRGGLGF
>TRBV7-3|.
ASSLRGGTYQETQY
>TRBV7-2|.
ASSLATGNTEAF
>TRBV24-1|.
ATSEGAVPSTDTQY
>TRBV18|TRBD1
ASSRLQGGSYNSPLH
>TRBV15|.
ATSRGSRPGVGNTIY
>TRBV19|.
ASRTQGLNTGELF
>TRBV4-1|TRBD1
ASRSTGVAEAF
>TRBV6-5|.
ASSPPTRNTEAF
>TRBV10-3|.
AISAPTGGEYNEQF
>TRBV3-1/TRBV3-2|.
ASSPLGDREAF
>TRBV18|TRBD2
ASSPRLAAGEQF